The entry below describes one T cell receptor (beta chain). The antigen is not known. CDR3 length: 14 residues. V gave up 6 bases and J gave up 8 bases, with 21 bases separating them. Germline CDR1 reads SGHRS; CDR2 reads YFSETQ. Use of 60 Vbeta and 13 Jbeta primers characterized the PCR. The repertoire was sequenced with immunoSEQ multiplex PCR; TCRdb's copy has only in-frame clones and lacks some. Altogether about 120,000 clones are present, 60% to 85% being singletons, with the ten largest covering 2.7%. This record belongs to a study of cytomegalovirus exposure and HLA in healthy donors. Across the whole study: An early release of data contained about 85 million unique TCRs, which came from HLA-typed donors. Whole-study results and caveats: The sole available immune exposure information was CMV serostatus. Earlier results showed most TCR beta V segments being productive about 90% or about 30% of the time. Cytomegalovirus-associated TCR beta chains were listed, numbering around 150.

The receptor's source is a woman aged 40 to 49 in good health and CMV-seropositive. V and J are TRBV5-1 and TRBJ2-7, with a tentative D call TRBD1 (6 bases). Input material: PBMCs. The CDR3 here is CASTPQGSLSKQYF. CDR3 sequence (DNA): TGCGCCAGCACCCCCCAGGGGAGTCTATCCAAGCAGTACTTC. Combining the CDR3 with reference TRBV5-1 and TRBJ2-7 gives the whole variable domain KAGVTQTPRYLIKTRGQQVTLSCSPISGHRSVSWYQQTPGQGLQFLFEYFSETQRNKGNFPGRFSGRQFSNSRSEMNVSTLELGDSALYLCASTPQGSLSKQYFGPGTRLTVT.